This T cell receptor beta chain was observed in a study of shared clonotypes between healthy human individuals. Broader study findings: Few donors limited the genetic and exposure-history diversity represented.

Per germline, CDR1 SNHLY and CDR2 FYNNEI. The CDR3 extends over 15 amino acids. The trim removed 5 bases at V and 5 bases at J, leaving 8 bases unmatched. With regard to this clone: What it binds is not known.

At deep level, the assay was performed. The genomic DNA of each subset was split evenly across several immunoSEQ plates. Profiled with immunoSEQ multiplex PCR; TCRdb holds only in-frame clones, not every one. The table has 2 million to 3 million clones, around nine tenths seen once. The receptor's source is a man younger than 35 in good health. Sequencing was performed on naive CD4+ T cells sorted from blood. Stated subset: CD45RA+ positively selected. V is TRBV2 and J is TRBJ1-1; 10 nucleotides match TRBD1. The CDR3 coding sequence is TGTGCCAGCAGTACCCGGGACAGGGGTGTGACTGAAGCTTTCTTT. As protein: CASSTRDRGVTEAFF. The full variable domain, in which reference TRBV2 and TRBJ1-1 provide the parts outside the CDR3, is EPEVTQTPSHQVTQMGQEVILRCVPISNHLYFYWYRQILGQKVEFLVSFYNNEISEKSEIFDDQFSVERPDGSNFTLKIRSTKLEDSAMYFCASSTRDRGVTEAFFGQGTRLTVV.